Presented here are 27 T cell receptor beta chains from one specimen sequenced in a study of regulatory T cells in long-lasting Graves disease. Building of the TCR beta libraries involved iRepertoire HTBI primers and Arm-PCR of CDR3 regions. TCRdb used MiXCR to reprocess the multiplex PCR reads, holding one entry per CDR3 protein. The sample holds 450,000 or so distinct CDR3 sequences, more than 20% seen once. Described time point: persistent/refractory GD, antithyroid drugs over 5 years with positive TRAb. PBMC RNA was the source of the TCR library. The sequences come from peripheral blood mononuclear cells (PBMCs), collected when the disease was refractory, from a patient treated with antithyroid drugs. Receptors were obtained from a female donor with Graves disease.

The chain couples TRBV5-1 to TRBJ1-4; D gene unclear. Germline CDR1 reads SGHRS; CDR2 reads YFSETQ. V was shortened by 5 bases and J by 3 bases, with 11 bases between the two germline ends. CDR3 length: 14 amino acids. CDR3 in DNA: TGCGCCAGCAGTCCGAGCGGTCCTAATGAAAAACTGTTTTTT. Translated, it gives CASSPSGPNEKLFF. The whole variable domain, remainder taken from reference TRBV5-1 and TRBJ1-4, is KAGVTQTPRYLIKTRGQQVTLSCSPISGHRSVSWYQQTPGQGLQFLFEYFSETQRNKGNFPGRFSGRQFSNSRSEMNVSTLELGDSALYLCASSPSGPNEKLFFGSGTQLSVL.

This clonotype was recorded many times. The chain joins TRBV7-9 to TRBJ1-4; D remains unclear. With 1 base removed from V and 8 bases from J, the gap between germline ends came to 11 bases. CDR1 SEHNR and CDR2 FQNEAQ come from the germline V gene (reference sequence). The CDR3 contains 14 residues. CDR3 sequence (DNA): TGTGCCAGCAGCTTAGGCGGTGCAACGGAAAAACTGTTTTTT. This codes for CASSLGGATEKLFF.

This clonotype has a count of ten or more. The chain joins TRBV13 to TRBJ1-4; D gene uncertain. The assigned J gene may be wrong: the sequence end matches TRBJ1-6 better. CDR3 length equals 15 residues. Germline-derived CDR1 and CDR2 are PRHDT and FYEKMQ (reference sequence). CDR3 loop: CASSPRGFSGSPLHF. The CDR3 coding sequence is TGTGCCAGCAGCCCACGGGGATTCTCGGGGTCACCCCTCCACTTT.

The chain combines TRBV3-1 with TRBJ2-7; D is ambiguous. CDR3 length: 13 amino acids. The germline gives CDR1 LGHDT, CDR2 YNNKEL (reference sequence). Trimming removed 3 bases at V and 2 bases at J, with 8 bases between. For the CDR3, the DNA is TGTGCCAGCAGCCATAAAACAACCTACGAGCAGTACTTC. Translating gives CASSHKTTYEQYF.

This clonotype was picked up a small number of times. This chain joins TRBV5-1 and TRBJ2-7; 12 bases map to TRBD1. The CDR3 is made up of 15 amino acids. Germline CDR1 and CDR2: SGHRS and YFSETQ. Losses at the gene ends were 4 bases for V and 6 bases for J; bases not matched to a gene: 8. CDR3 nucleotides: TGCGCCAGCAGCCCCGTCGGGACAGGGGGCTTCGAGCAGTACTTC. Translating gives CASSPVGTGGFEQYF. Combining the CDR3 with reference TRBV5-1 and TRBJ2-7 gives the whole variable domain KAGVTQTPRYLIKTRGQQVTLSCSPISGHRSVSWYQQTPGQGLQFLFEYFSETQRNKGNFPGRFSGRQFSNSRSEMNVSTLELGDSALYLCASSPVGTGGFEQYFGPGTRLTVT.

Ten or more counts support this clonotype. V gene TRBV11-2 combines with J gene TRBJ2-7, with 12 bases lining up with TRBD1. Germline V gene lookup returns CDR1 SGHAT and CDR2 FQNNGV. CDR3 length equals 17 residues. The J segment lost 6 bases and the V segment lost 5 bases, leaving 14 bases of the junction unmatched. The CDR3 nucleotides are TGTGCCAGCAGCCGAGGACGTGAAGGGACAGGGGGCTCCGAGCAGTACTTC. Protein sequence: CASSRGREGTGGSEQYF.

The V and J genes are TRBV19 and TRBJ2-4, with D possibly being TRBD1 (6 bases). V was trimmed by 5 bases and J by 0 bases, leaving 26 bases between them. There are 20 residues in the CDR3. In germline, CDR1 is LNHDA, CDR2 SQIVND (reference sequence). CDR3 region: CASSFGTTGISRIAKNIQYF. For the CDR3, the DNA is TGTGCCAGTAGTTTTGGGACGACAGGCATCTCGAGGATAGCCAAAAACATTCAGTACTTC. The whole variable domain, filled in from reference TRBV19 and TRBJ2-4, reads DGGITQSPKYLFRKEGQNVTLSCEQNLNHDAMYWYRQDPGQGLRLIYYSQIVNDFQKGDIAEGYSVSREKKESFPLTVTSAQKNPTAFYLCASSFGTTGISRIAKNIQYFGAGTRLSVL.

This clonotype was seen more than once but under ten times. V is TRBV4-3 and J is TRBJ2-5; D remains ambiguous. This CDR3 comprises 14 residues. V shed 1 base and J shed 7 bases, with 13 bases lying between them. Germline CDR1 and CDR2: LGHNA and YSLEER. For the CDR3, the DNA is TGCGCCAGCAGCCAAGGAGTGACATTCGGGACCCAGTACTTC. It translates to CASSQGVTFGTQYF.

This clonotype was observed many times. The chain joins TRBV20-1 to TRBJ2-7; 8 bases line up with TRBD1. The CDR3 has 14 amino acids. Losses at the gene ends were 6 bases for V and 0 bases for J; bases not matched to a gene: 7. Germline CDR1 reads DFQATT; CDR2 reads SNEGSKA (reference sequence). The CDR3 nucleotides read TGCAGTGCCAAGACAGGGGCTAGCTCCTACGAGCAGTACTTC. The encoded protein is CSAKTGASSYEQYF.

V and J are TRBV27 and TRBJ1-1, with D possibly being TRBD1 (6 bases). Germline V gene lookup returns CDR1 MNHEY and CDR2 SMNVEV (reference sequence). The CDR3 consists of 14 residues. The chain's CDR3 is CATGRQGKNTEAFF. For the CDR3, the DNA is TGTGCTACGGGGAGGCAGGGGAAGAACACTGAAGCTTTCTTT.

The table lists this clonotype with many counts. The CDR3 loop is CASSLAGTRTSYEQYF. DNA of the CDR3: TGTGCCAGCAGCCTCGCCGGGACACGGACCTCCTACGAGCAGTACTTC. The rearrangement joins TRBV11-2 to TRBJ2-7; D may be TRBD1 (6 bases). V was trimmed by 5 bases and J by 0 bases, leaving 17 bases between them. Germline CDR1 is SGHAT and CDR2 is FQNNGV. There are 16 residues in the CDR3.

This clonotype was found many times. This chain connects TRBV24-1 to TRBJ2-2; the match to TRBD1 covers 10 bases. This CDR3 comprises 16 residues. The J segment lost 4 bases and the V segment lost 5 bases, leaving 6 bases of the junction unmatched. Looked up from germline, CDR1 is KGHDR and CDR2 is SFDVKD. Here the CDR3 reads CATSGGTGVSTGELFF. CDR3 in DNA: TGTGCCACCAGTGGTGGGACAGGGGTTAGCACCGGGGAGCTGTTTTTT.

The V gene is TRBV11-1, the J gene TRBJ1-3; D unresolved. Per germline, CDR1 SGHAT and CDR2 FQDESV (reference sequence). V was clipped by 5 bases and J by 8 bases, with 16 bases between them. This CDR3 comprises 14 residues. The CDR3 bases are TGTGCCAGCAGCCCGGACTTCTCGTGGGACACCATATATTTT. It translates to CASSPDFSWDTIYF.

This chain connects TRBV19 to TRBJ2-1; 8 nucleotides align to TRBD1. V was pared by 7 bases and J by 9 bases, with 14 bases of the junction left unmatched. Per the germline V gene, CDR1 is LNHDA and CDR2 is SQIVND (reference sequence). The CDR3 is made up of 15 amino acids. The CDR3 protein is CASTPRSGGFFEQFF. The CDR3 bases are TGTGCCAGTACCCCGAGGTCAGGGGGCTTCTTTGAGCAGTTCTTC.

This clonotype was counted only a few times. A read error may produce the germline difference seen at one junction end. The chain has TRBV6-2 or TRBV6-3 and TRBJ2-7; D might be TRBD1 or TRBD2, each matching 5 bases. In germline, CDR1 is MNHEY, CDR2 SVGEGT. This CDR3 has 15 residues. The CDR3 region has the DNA TGTGCCAGTAGTTCGTTTTTGTGGGGGACGGGCGAGCAGTACTTC. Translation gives CASSSFLWGTGEQYF.

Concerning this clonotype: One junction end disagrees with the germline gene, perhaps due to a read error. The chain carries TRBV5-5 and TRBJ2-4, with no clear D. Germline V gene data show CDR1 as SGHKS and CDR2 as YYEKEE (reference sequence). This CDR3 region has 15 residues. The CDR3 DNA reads TGTGCCGGCAGCTTGGGCGGAATAGCCAAAAACATTCAGTACTTC. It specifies CAGSLGGIAKNIQYF.

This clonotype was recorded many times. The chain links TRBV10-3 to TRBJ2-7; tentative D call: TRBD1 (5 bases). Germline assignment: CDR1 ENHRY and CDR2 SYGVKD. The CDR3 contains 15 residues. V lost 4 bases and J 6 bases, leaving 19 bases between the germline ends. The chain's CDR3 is CAISGVRQGFGEQYF. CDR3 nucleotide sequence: TGTGCCATCAGTGGTGTAAGGCAGGGCTTCGGCGAGCAGTACTTC.

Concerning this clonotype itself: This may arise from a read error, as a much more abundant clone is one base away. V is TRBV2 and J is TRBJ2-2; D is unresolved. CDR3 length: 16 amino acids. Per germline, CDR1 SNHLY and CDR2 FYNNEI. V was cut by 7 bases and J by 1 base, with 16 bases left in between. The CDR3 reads CASNDLGRKNTGELFF. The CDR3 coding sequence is TGTGCCAGCAATGACCTCGGAAGAAAGAACACCGGGGAGCTGTTTTTT.

DNA for the CDR3: TGTGCCAGCGGCAAAGTGGGGGGGAAAGCTTTCTTT. Translation gives CASGKVGGKAFF. This sequence joins TRBV5-8 and TRBJ1-1; D is perhaps TRBD1 (5 bases). Trimming shortened V by 7 bases and J by 9 bases, and 16 bases separated the two germline ends. CDR1 SGHTS and CDR2 YDEGEE come from the germline V gene. The CDR3 extends over 12 amino acids. Full variable domain (missing parts from reference TRBV5-8 and TRBJ1-1): EAGVTQSPTHLIKTRGQQATLRCSPISGHTSVYWYQQALGLGLQFLLWYDEGEERNRGNFPPRFSGRQFPNYSSELNVNALELEDSALYLCASGKVGGKAFFGQGTRLTVV.

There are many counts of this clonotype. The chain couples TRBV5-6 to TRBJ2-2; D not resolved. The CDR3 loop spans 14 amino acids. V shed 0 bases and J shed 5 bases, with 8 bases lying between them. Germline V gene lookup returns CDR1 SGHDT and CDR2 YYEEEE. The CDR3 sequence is CASSLAGFTGELFF. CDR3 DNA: TGTGCCAGCAGCTTGGCCGGATTTACCGGGGAGCTGTTTTTT.

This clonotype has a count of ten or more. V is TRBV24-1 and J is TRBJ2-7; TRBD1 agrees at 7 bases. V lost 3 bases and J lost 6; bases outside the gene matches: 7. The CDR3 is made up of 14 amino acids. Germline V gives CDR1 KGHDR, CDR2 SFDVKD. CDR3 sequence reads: CATSDTGTAIEQYF. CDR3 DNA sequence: TGTGCCACCAGTGATACCGGGACAGCAATCGAGCAGTACTTC.

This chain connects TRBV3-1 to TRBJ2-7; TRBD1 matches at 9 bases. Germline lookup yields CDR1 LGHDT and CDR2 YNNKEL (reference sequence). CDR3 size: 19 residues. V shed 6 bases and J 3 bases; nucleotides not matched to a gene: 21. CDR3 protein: CASRPSGTGGAGEHYEQYF. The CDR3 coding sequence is TGTGCCAGCAGGCCTAGTGGTACAGGGGGCGCGGGGGAGCACTACGAGCAGTACTTC.

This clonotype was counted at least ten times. This CDR3 reads CASSPATLAGGYEQYF. The CDR3 DNA sequence: TGTGCCAGCAGTCCAGCCACACTAGCGGGAGGGTACGAGCAGTACTTC. The rearrangement uses TRBV28 and TRBJ2-7; 13 bases map to TRBD2. Trimming at V came to 5 bases and at J to 4 bases, leaving 8 bases not matched to a gene. Germline V lookup: CDR1 MDHEN, CDR2 SYDVKM. The CDR3 runs to 16 residues.

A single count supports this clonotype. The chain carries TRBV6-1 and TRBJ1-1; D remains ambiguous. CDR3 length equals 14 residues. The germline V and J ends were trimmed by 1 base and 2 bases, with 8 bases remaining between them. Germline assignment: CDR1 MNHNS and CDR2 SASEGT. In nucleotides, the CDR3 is TGTGCCAGCAGTGAAGGGCAAACCAACACTGAAGCTTTCTTT. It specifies CASSEGQTNTEAFF.

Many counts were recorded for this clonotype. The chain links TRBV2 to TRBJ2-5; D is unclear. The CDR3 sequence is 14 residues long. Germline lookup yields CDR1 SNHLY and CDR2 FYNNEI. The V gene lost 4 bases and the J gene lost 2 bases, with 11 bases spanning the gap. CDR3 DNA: TGTGCCAGCAGTGTGACCTGGGATCAAGAGACCCAGTACTTC. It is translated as CASSVTWDQETQYF.

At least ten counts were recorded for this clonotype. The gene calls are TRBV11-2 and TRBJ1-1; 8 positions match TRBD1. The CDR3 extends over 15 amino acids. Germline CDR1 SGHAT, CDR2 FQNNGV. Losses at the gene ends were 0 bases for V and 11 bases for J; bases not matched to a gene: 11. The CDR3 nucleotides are TGTGCCAGCAGCTTAGAAGGGACAGGACATCCGACCGCTTTCTTT. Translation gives CASSLEGTGHPTAFF.

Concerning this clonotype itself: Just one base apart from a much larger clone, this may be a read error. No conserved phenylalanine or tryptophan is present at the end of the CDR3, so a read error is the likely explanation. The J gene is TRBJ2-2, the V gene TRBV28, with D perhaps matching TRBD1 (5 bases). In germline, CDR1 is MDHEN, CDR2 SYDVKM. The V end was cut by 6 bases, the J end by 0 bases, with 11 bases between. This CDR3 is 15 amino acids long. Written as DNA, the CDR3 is TGTGCCAGCAGCCCCCCCAGGGCGAACACCGGGGAGCTGTTTTCT. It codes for CASSPPRANTGELFS.